The T cell receptor beta chain under discussion was sequenced for a study of T cell changes during pregnancy in multiple sclerosis. The J segment lost 1 base and the V segment lost 4 bases, leaving 4 bases of the junction unmatched. Germline V gene data show CDR1 as SGDLS and CDR2 as YYNGEE. The CDR3 contains 15 residues. Clones were sequenced by immunoSEQ multiplex PCR, and TCRdb holds only the in-frame ones, with some missing. The data show 75,000 to 95,000 clones, nearly 95% seen once. The chain employs TRBV9 and TRBJ1-1; TRBD1 aligns across 10 bases. Sequences were derived from CD4+ T cells from peripheral blood mononuclear cells, sampled after pregnancy. This TCR was recovered from a female donor with multiple sclerosis, enrolled in a pregnancy study. CDR3 nucleotides: TGTGCCAGCAGCCCTCGACAGGGGGCGAACACTGAAGCTTTCTTT. Translated: CASSPRQGANTEAFF.